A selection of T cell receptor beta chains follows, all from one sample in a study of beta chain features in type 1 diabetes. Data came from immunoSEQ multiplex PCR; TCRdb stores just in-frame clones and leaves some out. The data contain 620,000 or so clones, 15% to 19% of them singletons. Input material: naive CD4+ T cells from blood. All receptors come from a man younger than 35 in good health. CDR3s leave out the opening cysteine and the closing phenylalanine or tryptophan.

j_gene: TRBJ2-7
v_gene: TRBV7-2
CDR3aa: ASSPHEPGQY

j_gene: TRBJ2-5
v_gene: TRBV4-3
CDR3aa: ASSQDTGKSGEQY

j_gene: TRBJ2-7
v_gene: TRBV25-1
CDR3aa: ASSVAGNYEQY

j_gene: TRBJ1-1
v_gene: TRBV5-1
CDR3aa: ASRFPGQGRNTEAF

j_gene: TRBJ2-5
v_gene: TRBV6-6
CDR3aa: ASSTLSPQETQY

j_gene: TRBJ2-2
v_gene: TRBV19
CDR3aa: ASSRAGGHTGELF

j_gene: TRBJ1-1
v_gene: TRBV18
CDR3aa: ASSPLPAGTEAF

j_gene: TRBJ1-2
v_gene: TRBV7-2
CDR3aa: ASSYVTGVGYT

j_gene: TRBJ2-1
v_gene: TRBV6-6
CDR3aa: ASSYSTYNEQF

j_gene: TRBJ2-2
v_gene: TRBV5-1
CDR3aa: ASSLVPTGELF

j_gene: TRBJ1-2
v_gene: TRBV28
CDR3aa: ASSFLSYGYT

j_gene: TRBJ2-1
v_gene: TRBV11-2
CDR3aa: ASSRGGLYNEQF

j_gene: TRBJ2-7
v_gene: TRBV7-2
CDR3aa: ASSLTGGGEQY

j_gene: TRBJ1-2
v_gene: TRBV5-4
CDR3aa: ASSFGRNYGYT